This T cell receptor (beta chain) was observed in a study of blood T cell repertoires in COVID-19. Libraries were prepared by immunoSEQ multiplex PCR; TCRdb keeps only in-frame clonotypes and omits some of them. This sample has about 290,000 clones, with around four fifths found just once. The germline V and J ends were trimmed by 4 bases and 0 bases, with 10 bases remaining between them. This CDR3 region has 14 residues. Germline lookup yields CDR1 SGHNT and CDR2 YYREEE (reference sequence). This chain connects TRBV5-4 to TRBJ1-1, with D hard to call. What was sequenced was peripheral blood. This TCR was sampled from a woman between 45 and 65 years old with active or convalescent COVID-19. CDR3 nucleotide sequence: TGTGCCAGCAGCCCGCTAGAGTTGAACACTGAAGCTTTCTTT. Translation gives CASSPLELNTEAFF.